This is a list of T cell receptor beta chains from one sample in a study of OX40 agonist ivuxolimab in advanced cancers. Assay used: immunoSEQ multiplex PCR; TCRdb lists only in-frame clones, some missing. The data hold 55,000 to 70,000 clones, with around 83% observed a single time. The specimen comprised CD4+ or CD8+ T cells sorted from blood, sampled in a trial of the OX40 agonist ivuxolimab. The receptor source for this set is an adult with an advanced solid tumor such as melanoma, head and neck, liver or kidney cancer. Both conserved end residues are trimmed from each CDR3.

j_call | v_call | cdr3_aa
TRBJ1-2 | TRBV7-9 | ASSLVDYGYT
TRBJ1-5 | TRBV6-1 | ASSEAPGQGLGSNQPQH
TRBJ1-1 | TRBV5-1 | ASSLGGNVAF
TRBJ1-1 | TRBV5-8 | ASSLGGTAFEAF
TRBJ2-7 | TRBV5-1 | ASRPRDTSYEQY
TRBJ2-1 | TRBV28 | ASRGPVGVGSYNEQF
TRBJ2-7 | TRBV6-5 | ASANRGDEQY
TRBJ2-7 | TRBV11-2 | ASSLTSGSYEQY
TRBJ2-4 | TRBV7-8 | ASSGTSGRQNIQY
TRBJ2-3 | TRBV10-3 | AISESLAGSTDTQY
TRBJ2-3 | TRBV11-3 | ASSKTGLDTQY
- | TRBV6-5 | ASSLRTGRTEQY
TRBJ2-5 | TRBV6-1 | ASSELPGNQETQY
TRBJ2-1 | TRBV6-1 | ASEIGMGYNEQF
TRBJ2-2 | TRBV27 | ASSIGLGLAGELF
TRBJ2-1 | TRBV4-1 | ASSLRTAPGNNEQF